This T cell receptor (beta chain) emerged from a study of T-cell reconstitution after alpha-beta-depleted transplantation in children. A library of TCRbeta sequences, prepared with unique molecular identifiers, was generated. MiXCR, run by TCRdb on the PCR reads, gives a single entry per CDR3 protein. The sample holds 500,000 to 600,000 distinct CDR3 sequences; roughly 33% are singletons and the top ten take less than 2.5%. The source material was PBMCs from the stem cell graft donor, sampled from the stem cell graft. This clonotype originated in a human donor who donated a stem cell graft to a child with aplastic anemia.

The CDR3 DNA sequence: TGTGCCAGCAGTGATAGGGACAGGTTTCCGGGTTACGAGCAGTACTTC. Residues: CASSDRDRFPGYEQYF. The chain joins TRBV2 to TRBJ2-7; 8 bases map to TRBD1. Germline CDR1 SNHLY, CDR2 FYNNEI. The CDR3 spans 16 residues. V lost 3 bases to trimming and J lost 4 bases; unmatched junction nucleotides: 11.